The entry below describes one TCR beta chain. No antigen is known for it. Profiling relied on immunoSEQ multiplex PCR, and the TCRdb table lists in-frame clones only, not all of them. Of approximately 1,500,000 clones listed, approximately 96% were seen once; the top ten hold 1% to 1.5%. The source of the sample is a study of shared clonotypes between healthy human individuals. Study outcomes and limitations: Apart from blood, nothing was sampled; tissue repertoires likely differ. Depth was large, yet rarefaction showed that sorted-subset sequencing was incomplete.

The sequence came from a man aged 25-45 years in good health. The sample comprised naive CD4+ T cells sorted from blood. Subset denoted: CD45RA+ positively selected.

Here the CDR3 reads CASSFLGQGPNEKLFF. For the CDR3, the DNA is TGCGCCAGCAGCTTCTTGGGACAGGGGCCTAATGAAAAACTGTTTTTT. J is TRBJ1-4 and V is TRBV5-1; the match to TRBD1 covers 10 bases. CDR1 and CDR2 (germline): SGHRS, YFSETQ. V lost 2 bases and J lost 3; bases outside the gene matches: 4. CDR3 length equals 16 residues. Supplemented by reference TRBV5-1 and TRBJ1-4, the full variable domain reads KAGVTQTPRYLIKTRGQQVTLSCSPISGHRSVSWYQQTPGQGLQFLFEYFSETQRNKGNFPGRFSGRQFSNSRSEMNVSTLELGDSALYLCASSFLGQGPNEKLFFGSGTQLSVL.